This entry describes one T cell receptor beta chain. The antigen remains unidentified. Primers included in the PCR were 60 Vbeta and 13 Jbeta primers. Here immunoSEQ multiplex PCR was the method, and the copy in TCRdb shows in-frame clones only, minus some. The sample records fewer than 250,000 clones, 65% to 85% being singletons. These data belong to a study of cytomegalovirus exposure and HLA in healthy donors. Study-wide findings and caveats: A missense variant in DCLRE1C was later tied to TCR beta V- and J-gene trimming. The study designated 150 or so TCR beta chains cytomegalovirus-associated. Follow-up analysis found HLA locus-dependent TCR association rates, highest for DRB1 and lowest for HLA-C. Association with HLA alleles at 0.05 false discovery rate was found for 17,000 or so TCR beta sequences in a later analysis.

The CDR3 loop spans 14 amino acids. J was trimmed by 5 bases and V by 7 bases; bases with no gene match: 8. The germline CDR1 and CDR2 sequences are SNHLY and FYNNEI. The sequencing input was PBMCs. This sequence originates from a man aged 25 to 40 in good health and CMV-seronegative. This rearrangement joins TRBV2 to TRBJ2-5; 9 bases match TRBD2. The CDR3 DNA is TGTGCCAGCATTGGCGGGGGGGCCGCGGAGACCCAGTACTTC. This translates into CASIGGGAAETQYF.